This entry lists 21 T cell receptor beta chains sequenced from one sample in a study of T cells expressing NK-cell markers. After re-calling the 5' RACE reads, TCRdb lists one entry per CDR3 protein, DNA absent. The sample holds about 260,000 distinct CDR3 sequences. The specimen sequenced was blood T cells: a sorted CD56 or NKG2C T cell subset, CD4+ or CD8+ T cells, or bulk PBMC T cells (not recorded which). The receptors shown here come from a man aged 18 to 35 in good health.

V gene TRBV3-1 combines with J gene TRBJ2-5; the TRBD2 assignment by TCRdb is unverifiable without DNA. The germline V gene encodes CDR1 LGHDT and CDR2 YNNKEL (reference sequence). The CDR3 consists of 13 residues. The CDR3 loop reads CASSHTGGETQYF.

The chain has TRBV7-9 and TRBJ1-1; TCRdb picks TRBD1, but there is no DNA to check that call. The germline V gene encodes CDR1 SEHNR and CDR2 FQNEAQ (reference sequence). The CDR3 is made up of 12 amino acids. The CDR3 here is CASSAGQGGAFF.

J is TRBJ1-1 and V is TRBV29-1; TCRdb selects TRBD1, and the lack of DNA leaves this call unchecked. CDR3 length: 14 residues. Germline loops: CDR1 SQVTM, CDR2 ANQGSEA. The chain's CDR3 is CSVETGSMNTEAFF.

The V gene is TRBV12-3 or TRBV12-4, the J gene TRBJ2-5; lacking DNA, the TRBD1 call made by TCRdb goes unchecked. CDR3 length equals 14 residues. CDR3 loop: CASSHTGFSETQYF.

This sequence joins TRBV11-1 and TRBJ1-4; without DNA, the TCRdb call of TRBD1 cannot be checked. This CDR3 is 19 amino acids long. Looked up from germline, CDR1 is SGHAT and CDR2 is FQDESV (reference sequence). The CDR3 loop is CASSSGQGKASRTNEKLFF.

The gene calls are TRBV4-2 and TRBJ1-1; the TCRdb call, TRBD1, lacks DNA for checking. Germline CDR1 and CDR2: LGHNA and YNFKEQ. The CDR3 has 15 residues. This CDR3 reads CASSQEGGGGTEAFF.

The chain is built from TRBV5-6 and TRBJ2-7; with no DNA, the TCRdb D assignment of TRBD2 cannot be verified. CDR1 SGHDT and CDR2 YYEEEE come from the germline V gene. The CDR3 is 16 residues long. Here the CDR3 reads CASSPGTSGSTYEQYF.

The chain uses TRBV12-3 or TRBV12-4 and TRBJ2-1; the TCRdb D gene call, TRBD1, has no DNA to confirm it. This CDR3 is 15 amino acids long. The CDR3 reads CASSSDRGRYSEQFF.

V and J are TRBV10-3 and TRBJ1-2. The CDR3 runs to 15 residues. In germline, CDR1 is ENHRY, CDR2 SYGVKD. The CDR3 here is CAISDKTQMAGGYTF.

The CDR3 reads CASSPGPGGTSGRSINEQFF. The genes are TRBV3-1 and TRBJ2-1; the D call of TRBD2 rests on TCRdb alone, since no DNA is present to check it. Germline CDR1 is LGHDT and CDR2 is YNNKEL (reference sequence). CDR3 length: 20 residues.

The chain has TRBV20-1 and TRBJ2-4; there is no DNA to check the TCRdb D call of TRBD2. The CDR3 is made up of 17 amino acids. Germline CDR1 reads DFQATT; CDR2 reads SNEGSKA (reference sequence). Here the CDR3 reads CSASSSGPVIAKNIQYF.

This chain connects TRBV5-5 to TRBJ2-2; TCRdb lists TRBD1, though no DNA is available to test this call. CDR3 length: 15 amino acids. Per germline, CDR1 SGHKS and CDR2 YYEKEE (reference sequence). The CDR3 protein is CASSSDRQGTGELFF.

The rearrangement joins TRBV7-6 to TRBJ1-5; there is no DNA to check the TCRdb D call of TRBD1. The CDR3 consists of 14 residues. Per the germline V gene, CDR1 is SGHVS and CDR2 is FNYEAQ. CDR3 sequence reads: CASSPGTANQPQHF.

The rearrangement joins TRBV20-1 to TRBJ2-1; TCRdb's D gene call, TRBD2, goes unchecked for lack of DNA. CDR1 is DFQATT, CDR2 SNEGSKA, per germline (reference sequence). This CDR3 comprises 16 residues. The CDR3 reads CSAGSLASSSYNEQFF.

V gene TRBV27 combines with J gene TRBJ1-4; the TCRdb call, TRBD1, lacks DNA for checking. The CDR3 is made up of 15 amino acids. Germline assignment: CDR1 MNHEY and CDR2 SMNVEV (reference sequence). The CDR3 sequence is CASSLWGATNEKLFF.

This rearrangement joins TRBV14 to TRBJ2-3; without DNA, the TCRdb call of TRBD2 cannot be checked. The CDR3 has 15 residues. Germline CDR1 SGHDN, CDR2 FVKESK. The CDR3 spells CASRTSAGGRDTQYF.

V usage is TRBV5-5 and J usage is TRBJ1-5; the TCRdb D gene call, TRBD1, has no DNA to confirm it. Germline CDR1 and CDR2: SGHKS and YYEKEE (reference sequence). The CDR3 has 15 amino acids. The CDR3 here is CASSLVQGAFQPQHF. The variable domain in full, completed from reference TRBV5-5 and TRBJ1-5, reads DAGVTQSPTHLIKTRGQQVTLRCSPISGHKSVSWYQQVLGQGPQFIFQYYEKEERGRGNFPDRFSARQFPNYSSELNVNALLLGDSALYLCASSLVQGAFQPQHFGDGTRLSIL.

This chain joins TRBV12-3 or TRBV12-4 and TRBJ1-5; TCRdb lists TRBD1, though no DNA is available to test this call. This CDR3 contains 14 residues. The CDR3 here is CASSYRGIPQPQHF.

The chain employs TRBV5-6 and TRBJ2-7; the D gene TCRdb calls, TRBD2, cannot be checked with no DNA. Germline-derived CDR1 and CDR2 are SGHDT and YYEEEE. This CDR3 spans 18 amino acids. CDR3: CASSLISGGGLPTAEQYF.

The J gene is TRBJ1-3, the V gene TRBV10-3. The CDR3 totals 16 residues. Germline V gives CDR1 ENHRY, CDR2 SYGVKD. CDR3: CAISSEQLLSGNTIYF.

The V call is TRBV7-3, the J call TRBJ2-7; TCRdb selects TRBD1, and the lack of DNA leaves this call unchecked. There are 13 residues in the CDR3. The germline CDR1 and CDR2 sequences are SGHTA and FQGTGA. CDR3 in amino acids: CASSFSRDHEQYF.